The 2 T cell receptor beta chains reported below all come from one sample, sequenced in a study of identical twins (dated by TCRdb to the mid-2010s). Libraries were made using 5' RACE. For sequencing, an Illumina HiSeq 2000 was employed. TCRdb trimmed the raw reads at Q25, called clones with MiXCR and kept productive beta chains. Identical CDR3 protein sequences are pooled into one entry, listed with their most common genes and DNA. The table for this sample lists a few hundred thousand distinct CDR3 sequences; about 9% of them were counted only once. Less than 4% of the sample comes from the top ten. This sample also belongs to another study, concerning yellow fever vaccine responses in identical twins.

The sequencing input was CD8+ T cells sorted from blood. The source is a young woman in good health.

This clonotype was seen a handful of times. The rearrangement uses TRBV30 and TRBJ2-2; D ambiguous. Trimming cost V 4 bases and J 2 bases, with 5 bases left between them. CDR3 length: 12 residues. CDR1 GTSNPN and CDR2 SVGIG come from the germline V gene (reference sequence). The CDR3 nucleotides are TGTGCCTGGATTACCAACACCGGGGAGCTGTTTTTT. As protein: CAWITNTGELFF.

Many counts were recorded for this clonotype. DNA of the CDR3: TGTGCCAGCTCTTCGTCAGGCTGGGGCTACACCTTC. Its protein product is CASSSSGWGYTF. The chain joins TRBV6-5 to TRBJ1-2; D uncertain. CDR1 and CDR2 (germline): MNHEY, SVGAGI. V was trimmed by 8 bases and J by 8 bases, leaving 15 bases between them. This CDR3 has 12 residues.